This TCR beta chain was identified during a study of CD8 T cells in ankylosing spondylitis (dated by TCRdb to between 2016 and 2019). A note on the overall study: The study profiled T cell receptor beta repertoires in healthy donors and ankylosing spondylitis patients to find disease-linked TCR variants. The full study cohort comprised about 24 ankylosing spondylitis patients and 85 to 120 healthy donors. Samples of peripheral blood were taken, and for ankylosing spondylitis patients, synovial fluid was collected as well. Study-level results and caveats: The disease-linked clones had a CD8+ phenotype and were found at relatively low frequencies in peripheral blood. Blood from ankylosing spondylitis patients appeared to be characterized by a TCR beta motif made up of under ten highly homologous amino acid variants. Significant enrichment of the disease-linked clones was reported in matched synovial fluid samples from ankylosing spondylitis patients. Some motif variants had previously been reported in the synovial fluid and blood of reactive arthritis patients, which suggests shared mechanisms of disease initiation.

The CDR3 numbers 12 residues from cysteine through phenylalanine. The CDR3 DNA has 36 bases and is translated from base 1. At the junction V is shortened by 10 bases and J by 4 bases, with 13 bases in between. The germline V gene provides CDR1 MNHEY and CDR2 SVGEGT. Sequencing instrument: Illumina HiSeq 2500. Quantitative 5'-RACE with molecular barcodes was used to prepare TCR beta libraries. In the authors' own workflow: A new computational method based on a probabilistic model of VDJ rearrangement was used to identify disease-linked TCR variants. The public reads were quality trimmed at Q25 with fastp and then assembled into clones with MiXCR by TCRdb, keeping productive beta chains. Each CDR3 protein gets just one entry, which takes the most common genes and DNA from the rows behind it. The authors' filters were not applied to this entry. This sample comprises about 450,000 distinct CDR3 sequences, approximately 26% of them detected only once. The ten top clones hold roughly 0.8% of the sample.

This clonotype has just a few counts. Its antigen is not yet known. No base qualities exist here, and no much larger clone lies one base off it. Sequencing was done on a sample of blood, either unsorted or a sorted T cell fraction (not recorded which). This TCR came from a male donor with ankylosing spondylitis. The chain was built from TRBV6-2 or TRBV6-3 and TRBJ2-5; the D gene is perhaps TRBD1, from 5 matching bases. The sequenced DNA is TGTGCCACCCAGGACACGGGAGAGACCCAGTACTTC. It codes for CATQDTGETQYF.